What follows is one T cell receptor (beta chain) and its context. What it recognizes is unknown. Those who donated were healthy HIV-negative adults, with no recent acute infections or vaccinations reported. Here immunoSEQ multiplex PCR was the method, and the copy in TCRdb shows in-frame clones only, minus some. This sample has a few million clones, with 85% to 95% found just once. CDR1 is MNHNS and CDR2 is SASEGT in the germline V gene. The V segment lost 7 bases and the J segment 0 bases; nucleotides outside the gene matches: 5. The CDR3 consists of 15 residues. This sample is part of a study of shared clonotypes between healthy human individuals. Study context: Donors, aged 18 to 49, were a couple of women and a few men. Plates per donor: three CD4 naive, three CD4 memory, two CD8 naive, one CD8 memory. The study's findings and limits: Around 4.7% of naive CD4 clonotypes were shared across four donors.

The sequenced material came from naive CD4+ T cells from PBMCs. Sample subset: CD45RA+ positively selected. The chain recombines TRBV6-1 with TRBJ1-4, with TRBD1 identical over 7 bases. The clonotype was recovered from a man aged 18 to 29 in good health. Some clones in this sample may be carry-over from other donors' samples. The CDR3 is CASNGQDATNEKLFF. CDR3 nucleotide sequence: TGTGCCAGCAATGGACAGGACGCAACTAATGAAAAACTGTTTTTT.